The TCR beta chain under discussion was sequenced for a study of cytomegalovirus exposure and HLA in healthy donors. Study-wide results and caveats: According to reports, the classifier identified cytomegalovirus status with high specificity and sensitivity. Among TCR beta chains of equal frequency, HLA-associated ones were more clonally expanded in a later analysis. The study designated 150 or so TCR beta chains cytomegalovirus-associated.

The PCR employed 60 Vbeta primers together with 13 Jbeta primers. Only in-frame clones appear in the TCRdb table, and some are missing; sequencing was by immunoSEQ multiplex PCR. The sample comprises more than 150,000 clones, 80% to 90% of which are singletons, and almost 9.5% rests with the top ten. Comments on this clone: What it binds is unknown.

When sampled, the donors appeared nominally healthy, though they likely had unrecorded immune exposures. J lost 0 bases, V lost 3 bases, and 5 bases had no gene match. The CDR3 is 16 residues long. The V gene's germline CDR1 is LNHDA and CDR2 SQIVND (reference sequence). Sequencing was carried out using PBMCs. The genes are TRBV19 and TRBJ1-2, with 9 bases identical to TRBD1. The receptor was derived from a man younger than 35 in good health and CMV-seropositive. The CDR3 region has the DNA TGTGCCAGTAGTATTAACGGACAGGGGACTAACTATGGCTACACCTTC. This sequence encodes CASSINGQGTNYGYTF.